The 5 T cell receptor beta chains in this list originate from one sample, sequenced in a study of blood T cell repertoires in COVID-19. TCRdb's copy holds only in-frame clones and misses some; the assay was immunoSEQ multiplex PCR. The sample includes 250,000 to 350,000 clones, 65% to 85% of them seen just once. The sample was peripheral blood. The receptors stem from a person between 65 and 79 years old with COVID-19, enrolled during active disease.

The V call is TRBV7-2, the J call TRBJ2-5; D unclear. This CDR3 has 13 residues. V lost 5 bases, J lost 0 bases, and 7 bases lay in between. CDR1 and CDR2 from the germline V gene are SGHTA and FQGNSA. In DNA form, the CDR3 reads TGTGCCAGCAGCACACCCAACCAAGAGACCCAGTACTTC. Its translation is CASSTPNQETQYF. Using reference TRBV7-2 and TRBJ2-5 for the parts outside the CDR3, the full variable domain is GAGVSQSPSNKVTEKGKDVELRCDPISGHTALYWYRQSLGQGLEFLIYFQGNSAPDKSGLPSDRFSAERTGGSVSTLTIQRTQQEDSAVYLCASSTPNQETQYFGPGTRLLVL.

This clone has a handful of counts. The gene calls are TRBV30 and TRBJ2-5, with D possibly matching TRBD1 (5 bases). V gave up 5 bases and J gave up 2 bases, with 15 bases separating them. The CDR3 is made up of 14 amino acids. Germline CDR1 is GTSNPN and CDR2 is SVGIG (reference sequence). Here the CDR3 reads CAWLRQTSQETQYF. The CDR3 DNA reads TGTGCCTGGTTGAGACAGACCTCTCAAGAGACCCAGTACTTC.

The V and J genes are TRBV5-1 and TRBJ2-4; D gene ambiguous. Trimming took 4 bases from V and 0 from J, leaving 8 bases between them. There are 14 residues in the CDR3. The germline V gene has CDR1 SGHRS and CDR2 YFSETQ. CDR3 amino acids: CASSPLVAKNIQYF. The CDR3 bases are TGCGCCAGCAGCCCACTCGTAGCCAAAAACATTCAGTACTTC. The variable domain in full, completed from reference TRBV5-1 and TRBJ2-4, reads KAGVTQTPRYLIKTRGQQVTLSCSPISGHRSVSWYQQTPGQGLQFLFEYFSETQRNKGNFPGRFSGRQFSNSRSEMNVSTLELGDSALYLCASSPLVAKNIQYFGAGTRLSVL.

V usage is TRBV10-3 and J usage is TRBJ2-3, with D possibly matching TRBD2 (6 bases). The ends were cut back, 2 bases at V and 1 base at J, with 13 bases in the middle. Germline V lookup: CDR1 ENHRY, CDR2 SYGVKD. This CDR3 spans 16 amino acids. In nucleotides, the CDR3 is TGTGCCATCAGTGAGACCCTTAGCGGACGCACAGATACGCAGTATTTT. Translated, it gives CAISETLSGRTDTQYF.

The chain employs TRBV10-3 and TRBJ1-1; 7 positions match TRBD1. The CDR3 has 14 residues. Losses at the gene ends were 6 bases for V and 5 bases for J; bases not matched to a gene: 9. Per germline, CDR1 ENHRY and CDR2 SYGVKD. The CDR3 here is CAIRWDRRGTEAFF. The CDR3 bases are TGTGCCATCAGATGGGACAGAAGAGGGACTGAAGCTTTCTTT.